The next 29 T cell receptor beta chains were all read from a single sample in a study of blood T cell repertoires in COVID-19. Generated by immunoSEQ multiplex PCR, the TCRdb table keeps only in-frame clones and is missing some. The repertoire holds around 87,000 clones, with roughly 80% as singletons. Sequencing was carried out using peripheral blood. These receptors originate from a human donor in a cohort sampled during active COVID-19.

The V and J genes are TRBV5-5 and TRBJ2-1; D possibly corresponds to TRBD1 (5 bases). Trimming cost V 0 bases and J 4 bases, with 11 bases left between them. Germline CDR1 SGHKS, CDR2 YYEKEE (reference sequence). The CDR3 is made up of 15 amino acids. CDR3 loop: CASSLEGAPYNEQFF. CDR3 nucleotide sequence: TGTGCCAGCAGCTTGGAAGGGGCCCCGTACAATGAGCAGTTCTTC.

The chain employs TRBV15 and TRBJ2-1; 8 nucleotides match TRBD2. This CDR3 contains 12 residues. Trimming cost V 5 bases and J 12 bases; bases outside gene matches: 6. Germline lookup yields CDR1 LNHNV and CDR2 YYDKDF (reference sequence). CDR3 bases: TGTGCCACCAGCTACGGGGGGGCCAGGCAGTTCTTC. The encoded protein is CATSYGGARQFF.

Concerning this clone itself: Distinct nucleotide sequences in the sample also encode this CDR3. The rearrangement links TRBV6-4 to TRBJ1-1; D might be TRBD1 (5 bases). The germline V gene encodes CDR1 MRHNA and CDR2 SNTAGT. This CDR3 is 14 amino acids long. V was clipped by 0 bases and J by 5 bases, with 10 bases between them. CDR3 amino acids: CASSDSSRGTEAFF. The DNA of the CDR3 is TGTGCCAGCAGTGACTCGAGTCGGGGGACTGAAGCTTTCTTT.

The chain combines TRBV3-1 (or the pseudogene TRBV3-2) with TRBJ2-1; 8 bases match TRBD2. With V trimmed by 7 bases and J by 7 bases, 9 bases remained unmatched. The CDR3 loop spans 14 amino acids. From germline, CDR1 is LGHDT and CDR2 YNNKEL (reference sequence). The CDR3 region has the DNA TGTGCCAGCACCGGTGGGACTAGGGCGAATGAGCAGTTCTTC. It is translated as CASTGGTRANEQFF.

This clone appeared a single time. V and J are TRBV6-6 and TRBJ2-7; a possible D gene is TRBD2 (6 bases). Germline V gene sequence: CDR1 MNHNY, CDR2 SVGAGI (reference sequence). Trimming took 7 bases from V and 5 from J, leaving 12 bases between them. This CDR3 has 12 amino acids. The CDR3 bases are TGTGCCAGCATCGGGAGAAATGACGAGCAGTACTTC. Amino acids: CASIGRNDEQYF.

The J gene is TRBJ1-1, the V gene TRBV28, with D possibly matching TRBD1 (5 bases). Looked up from germline, CDR1 is MDHEN and CDR2 is SYDVKM. The CDR3 is 14 residues long. V was pared by 1 base and J by 6 bases, with 12 bases between. The CDR3 sequence is CASSLSARVAEAFF. CDR3 sequence (DNA): TGTGCCAGCAGTTTATCGGCCAGGGTCGCTGAAGCTTTCTTT.

The chain employs TRBV18 and TRBJ1-2; 7 bases agree with TRBD1. The CDR3 spans 14 residues. Germline CDR1 KGHSH, CDR2 LQKENI. After removal of 6 bases from V and 6 bases from J, the junction contained 10 bases not matched to a gene. The CDR3 DNA is TGTGCCAGCTCTCCAGGACAGGCTCGGAATGGCTACACCTTC. This codes for CASSPGQARNGYTF.

The chain links TRBV18 to TRBJ1-3; D might be TRBD1 (6 bases). V was pared by 3 bases and J by 0 bases, with 9 bases between. The CDR3 sequence is 15 residues long. CDR1 and CDR2 (germline): KGHSH, LQKENI. The CDR3 DNA follows: TGTGCCAGCTCACCGACAGGCGCCTCTGGAAACACCATATATTTT. This gives the protein CASSPTGASGNTIYF.

This clone was seen once. This sequence joins TRBV7-3 and TRBJ2-2; 13 nucleotides match TRBD2. There are 19 residues in the CDR3. Per germline, CDR1 SGHTA and CDR2 FQGTGA. V shed 1 base, J shed 6 bases, and the junction held 11 bases outside the gene matches. The CDR3 DNA sequence: TGTGCCAGCAGCTTAAATTCCCCTCGGACTAGCGGGAGTTCCGGGGAGCTGTTTTTT. Encoded protein: CASSLNSPRTSGSSGELFF.

This chain joins TRBV19 and TRBJ2-5; 9 nucleotides match TRBD1. This CDR3 contains 14 residues. Per germline, CDR1 LNHDA and CDR2 SQIVND (reference sequence). V gave up 5 bases and J gave up 6 bases; unmatched junction bases: 7. The CDR3: CASSSTGGGQTQYF. For the CDR3, the DNA is TGTGCCAGTAGTTCGACAGGGGGTGGTCAGACCCAGTACTTC. Supplemented by reference TRBV19 and TRBJ2-5, the full variable domain reads DGGITQSPKYLFRKEGQNVTLSCEQNLNHDAMYWYRQDPGQGLRLIYYSQIVNDFQKGDIAEGYSVSREKKESFPLTVTSAQKNPTAFYLCASSSTGGGQTQYFGPGTRLLVL.

The chain is built from TRBV27 and TRBJ2-7, with TRBD1 matching 7 bases. The CDR3 length is 13 residues. CDR1 and CDR2 from the germline V gene are MNHEY and SMNVEV (reference sequence). Trimming cost V 2 bases and J 9 bases; bases outside gene matches: 7. CDR3 bases: TGTGCCAGCAGTTTAACCGGGACAGTGATGCAGTACTTC. This encodes CASSLTGTVMQYF.

The chain couples TRBV7-9 to TRBJ2-1; 8 bases align to TRBD2. The germline V gene has CDR1 SEHNR and CDR2 FQNEAQ (reference sequence). This CDR3 spans 14 amino acids. The J segment lost 7 bases and the V segment lost 3 bases, leaving 5 bases of the junction unmatched. CDR3 region: CASSFSGVGNEQFF. The CDR3 DNA sequence: TGTGCCAGCAGCTTTAGCGGGGTGGGGAATGAGCAGTTCTTC.

The chain carries TRBV3-1 (or the pseudogene TRBV3-2) and TRBJ2-3; 9 nucleotides line up with TRBD2. V lost 0 bases and J lost 3; bases outside the gene matches: 10. The CDR3 spans 18 residues. In germline, CDR1 is LGHDT, CDR2 YNNKEL (reference sequence). CDR3 coding DNA: TGTGCCAGCAGCCAAGATCTGGGCGGGGGGGCCGGTACAGATACGCAGTATTTT. It yields the protein CASSQDLGGGAGTDTQYF.

The chain couples TRBV28 to TRBJ1-5, with D perhaps TRBD1 (5 bases). CDR1 is MDHEN, CDR2 SYDVKM, per germline. Trimming took off 6 bases at V and 3 bases at J, with 21 bases between the two ends. CDR3 size: 17 residues. The CDR3 here is CASSGGAATANNQPQHF. DNA for the CDR3: TGTGCCAGCAGCGGGGGAGCCGCGACAGCCAACAATCAGCCCCAGCATTTT.

The rearrangement links TRBV10-2 to TRBJ2-5; 10 bases line up with TRBD2. Germline V lookup: CDR1 WSHSY, CDR2 SAAADI. The CDR3 sequence is 14 residues long. V trimming: 8 bases; J trimming: 5 bases; junction bases outside the gene matches: 8. CDR3 nucleotide sequence: TGCGCCAGCCAACAGGGACTAGCGTCTGAGACCCAGTACTTC. This gives the protein CASQQGLASETQYF.

The rearrangement joins TRBV6-4 to TRBJ2-7; D may be TRBD1 (6 bases). Looked up from germline, CDR1 is MRHNA and CDR2 is SNTAGT. This CDR3 comprises 15 residues. Trimming left V 8 bases short and J 3 bases short, with 20 bases between. Here the CDR3 DNA reads TGTGCCAGCCTTGGACAGTTCAGTCCAAACTACGAGCAGTACTTC. Translating gives CASLGQFSPNYEQYF.

This chain uses TRBV3-1 (or the pseudogene TRBV3-2) with TRBJ2-5, with 7 bases that match TRBD2. Germline V gene data show CDR1 as LGHDT and CDR2 as YNNKEL (reference sequence). The CDR3 extends over 14 amino acids. With 4 bases clipped from V and 5 bases from J, the junction kept 7 bases outside the gene matches. The DNA for the CDR3 is TGTGCCAGCAGCCTACGGACTAGTTCGGAGACCCAGTACTTC. Its protein product is CASSLRTSSETQYF.

The chain is built from TRBV2 and TRBJ1-2; 7 bases are a match to TRBD1. The CDR3 runs to 14 residues. The junction had 10 bases not matched to a gene; V was cut back by 7 bases and J by 5 bases. Germline V gene data show CDR1 as SNHLY and CDR2 as FYNNEI. The CDR3 DNA is TGTGCCAGCACCTACAGGGGCCAGGGGTATGGCTACACCTTC. As protein: CASTYRGQGYGYTF.

V and J are TRBV18 and TRBJ2-3, with D uncertain. CDR1 is KGHSH, CDR2 LQKENI, per germline. Trimming stripped 4 bases from V and 0 bases from J, with 8 bases between. This CDR3 has 14 residues. Here the CDR3 DNA reads TGTGCCAGCTCACGATCCGGGAGCACAGATACGCAGTATTTT. This sequence encodes CASSRSGSTDTQYF.

The rearrangement joins TRBV28 to TRBJ2-1; the match to TRBD2 covers 9 bases. With V trimmed by 3 bases and J by 14 bases, 8 bases remained unmatched. Germline CDR1 reads MDHEN; CDR2 reads SYDVKM. CDR3 size: 13 residues. The DNA for the CDR3 is TGTGCCAGCAGTTTGGGGGTAGCGGGGGAGGAGTTCTTC. It yields the protein CASSLGVAGEEFF.

The genes are TRBV11-2 and TRBJ2-5; possible D gene TRBD1, 6 bases. V was trimmed by 0 bases and J by 5 bases, leaving 10 bases between them. The CDR3 is 14 residues long. Germline lookup yields CDR1 SGHAT and CDR2 FQNNGV. CDR3 coding DNA: TGTGCCAGCAGCTTAGATCCCCAGGGGGAGACCCAGTACTTC. Residues: CASSLDPQGETQYF.

The chain joins TRBV27 to TRBJ2-3; tentatively, D is TRBD2 (5 bases). Germline V gene lookup returns CDR1 MNHEY and CDR2 SMNVEV (reference sequence). This CDR3 has 14 amino acids. Trimming took off 2 bases at V and 3 bases at J, with 9 bases between the two ends. In nucleotides, the CDR3 is TGTGCCAGCAGTTTAAACGGGAAGACAGATACGCAGTATTTT. This encodes CASSLNGKTDTQYF.

This clone came up once. The rearrangement uses TRBV5-5 and TRBJ1-2; 8 nucleotides agree with TRBD1. The CDR3 length is 15 residues. V was clipped by 0 bases and J by 5 bases; unmatched bases: 6. The V gene's germline CDR1 is SGHKS and CDR2 YYEKEE (reference sequence). CDR3 DNA sequence: TGTGCCAGCAGCTTGGTTATGACAGGGGAATATGGCTACACCTTC. Translated: CASSLVMTGEYGYTF.

This rearrangement joins TRBV7-6 to TRBJ1-2; TRBD1 matches 7 bases. Germline CDR1 and CDR2: SGHVS and FNYEAQ. The J segment lost 4 bases and the V segment lost 1 base, leaving 9 bases of the junction unmatched. The CDR3 is 16 residues long. The CDR3 DNA reads as TGTGCCAGCAGCTTAGTTCCAGGGGACAGTGTCTATGGCTACACCTTC. Translated: CASSLVPGDSVYGYTF.

The chain combines TRBV30 with TRBJ1-5; possibly TRBD1 for D (6 bases). The CDR3 is 14 amino acids. Germline loops: CDR1 GTSNPN, CDR2 SVGIG (reference sequence). Trimming removed 3 bases from V and 6 bases from J, with 15 bases in between. DNA for the CDR3: TGTGCCTGGAGCGGGACACCACTCGGTCAGCCCCAGCATTTT. It translates to CAWSGTPLGQPQHF.

V is TRBV7-3 and J is TRBJ2-3, with TRBD1 matching 10 bases. Losses at the gene ends were 5 bases for V and 8 bases for J; bases not matched to a gene: 10. The germline CDR1 and CDR2 sequences are SGHTA and FQGTGA. CDR3 length: 15 amino acids. DNA for the CDR3: TGTGCCAGCAGCGCGACAGGGGGCTCGCGGGTTACGCAGTATTTT. Protein sequence: CASSATGGSRVTQYF.

V is TRBV19 and J is TRBJ1-2; unclear D gene. V was clipped by 2 bases and J by 1 base, with 8 bases between them. CDR1 LNHDA and CDR2 SQIVND come from the germline V gene (reference sequence). There are 14 residues in the CDR3. CDR3: CASSIPGLNYGYTF. CDR3 coding DNA: TGTGCCAGTAGTATACCAGGTCTTAACTATGGCTACACCTTC.

The V gene is TRBV5-6, the J gene TRBJ2-3; 7 bases map to TRBD2. The germline V gene encodes CDR1 SGHDT and CDR2 YYEEEE. V shed 4 bases and J 0 bases; nucleotides not matched to a gene: 8. The CDR3 consists of 16 residues. CDR3 in amino acids: CASSVGGLTSTDTQYF. DNA of the CDR3: TGTGCCAGCAGCGTCGGGGGACTAACTAGCACAGATACGCAGTATTTT.

This chain links TRBV18 with TRBJ2-7, with 7 bases matching TRBD1. The germline V gene encodes CDR1 KGHSH and CDR2 LQKENI. J was trimmed by 9 bases and V by 5 bases; bases with no gene match: 10. The CDR3 consists of 13 residues. As DNA, the CDR3 is TGTGCCAGCTCAGACAGGGACAAAGGGCGGCAGTACTTC. It translates to CASSDRDKGRQYF.